One and the same sample provided the 18 T cell receptor beta chains below, sequenced in a study of OX40 agonist ivuxolimab in advanced cancers. This table comes from immunoSEQ multiplex PCR, and its TCRdb copy is limited to in-frame clones, with some not included. Among over 25,000 clones, about four fifths were seen once, and the ten largest hold 32%. Material: CD4+ or CD8+ T cells sorted from blood, obtained in a trial of the OX40 agonist ivuxolimab. These receptor sequences come from an adult with an advanced solid tumor such as melanoma, head and neck, liver or kidney cancer.

This sequence joins TRBV2 and TRBJ2-1, with D tentatively TRBD2 (6 bases). The V gene's germline CDR1 is SNHLY and CDR2 FYNNEI. This CDR3 has 15 amino acids. Trimming took 6 bases from V and 2 from J, leaving 14 bases between them. Here the CDR3 reads CASRYETGAYNEQFF. In DNA form, the CDR3 reads TGTGCCAGCAGATACGAGACGGGAGCCTACAATGAGCAGTTCTTC.

The chain employs TRBV7-2 and TRBJ2-2; 7 nucleotides align to TRBD1. This CDR3 has 15 amino acids. The J segment lost 4 bases and the V segment lost 2 bases, leaving 4 bases of the junction unmatched. The V gene's germline CDR1 is SGHTA and CDR2 FQGNSA. CDR3 in DNA: TGTGCCAGCAGCTTACGGCGGACAGGCACCGGGGAGCTGTTTTTT. Amino acid sequence: CASSLRRTGTGELFF.

The chain links TRBV7-9 to TRBJ2-7; 8 bases are shared with TRBD1. V lost 4 bases, J lost 0 bases, and 8 bases stayed unmatched. The CDR3 consists of 16 residues. The V gene's germline CDR1 is SEHNR and CDR2 FQNEAQ (reference sequence). DNA of the CDR3: TGTGCCAGCAGCTCTACAGGGGGACCTAGCTCCTACGAGCAGTACTTC. Translating gives CASSSTGGPSSYEQYF. Full variable domain (rest looked up from reference TRBV7-9 and TRBJ2-7): DTGVSQNPRHKITKRGQNVTFRCDPISEHNRLYWYRQTLGQGPEFLTYFQNEAQLEKSRLLSDRFSAERPKGSFSTLEIQRTEQGDSAMYLCASSSTGGPSSYEQYFGPGTRLTVT.

The CDR3 DNA follows: TGTGCCAGCAGCTTCCAATACGAGCAGTACTTC. Encoded protein: CASSFQYEQYF. V and J are TRBV11-2 and TRBJ2-7; no clear D. The CDR3 sequence is 11 residues long. CDR1 SGHAT and CDR2 FQNNGV come from the germline V gene. The germline V and J ends were trimmed by 3 bases and 4 bases, with 4 bases remaining between them.

This clone was seen only once. The chain is built from TRBV7-9 and TRBJ2-3; tentatively, D is TRBD2 (5 bases). Trimming shortened V by 5 bases and J by 2 bases, and 23 bases separated the two germline ends. This CDR3 contains 18 residues. The germline CDR1 and CDR2 sequences are SEHNR and FQNEAQ (reference sequence). The CDR3 is CASSADRAFLGDTDTQYF. The CDR3 DNA sequence: TGTGCCAGCAGCGCCGACCGGGCCTTCCTCGGGGACACAGATACGCAGTATTTT.

Written as DNA, the CDR3 is TGTGCCAGCAGTTTGGGGGGACTAGCGGGACAAGAGACCCAGTACTTC. As protein: CASSLGGLAGQETQYF. The chain combines TRBV27 with TRBJ2-5, with TRBD2 identical over 13 bases. Germline V lookup: CDR1 MNHEY, CDR2 SMNVEV (reference sequence). This CDR3 is 16 amino acids long. Germline trimming cut 3 bases from V and 2 bases from J; bases unmatched to any gene: 3.

This clone was seen more than once but under ten times. CDR3 sequence (DNA): TGTGCCACCAGCTGGACAGGGACTAATGAAAAACTGTTTTTT. Translated, it gives CATSWTGTNEKLFF. The V and J genes are TRBV15 and TRBJ1-4; 8 bases fit TRBD1. Germline V gene lookup returns CDR1 LNHNV and CDR2 YYDKDF (reference sequence). CDR3 length equals 14 residues. Unmatched junction bases numbered 1, after V lost 5 bases and J lost 2 bases.

This clone came up many times. The V gene is TRBV29-1, the J gene TRBJ2-3; possibly TRBD1 for D (5 bases). CDR3 size: 13 residues. CDR1 SQVTM and CDR2 ANQGSEA come from the germline V gene. The V gene lost 5 bases and the J gene lost 4 bases, with 13 bases spanning the gap. The CDR3 nucleotides read TGCAGCGTTTCCGGACATCGCCCAGATACGCAGTATTTT. Its translation: CSVSGHRPDTQYF.

The chain carries TRBV11-2 and TRBJ2-2; tentatively, D is TRBD2 (6 bases). Germline CDR1 and CDR2: SGHAT and FQNNGV. V was cut by 1 base and J by 4 bases, with 10 bases left in between. The CDR3 has 15 residues. The DNA of the CDR3 is TGTGCCAGCAGCTTAGTATGGGGGGTCACCGGGGAGCTGTTTTTT. This sequence encodes CASSLVWGVTGELFF.

The rearrangement joins TRBV19 to TRBJ2-1; D not certain. CDR3 size: 13 residues. The V end was cut by 3 bases, the J end by 7 bases, with 10 bases between. Germline V gene sequence: CDR1 LNHDA, CDR2 SQIVND (reference sequence). The CDR3 DNA is TGTGCCAGTAGTATCGTGGCTAGAAATGAGCAGTTCTTC. The encoded protein is CASSIVARNEQFF.

A single count supports this clone. The rearrangement links TRBV15 to TRBJ2-7, with 8 bases aligning to TRBD1. CDR3 length: 16 amino acids. The germline gives CDR1 LNHNV, CDR2 YYDKDF (reference sequence). J gave up 3 bases and V 1 base, and 8 bases lay outside the gene matches. The CDR3, as DNA: TGTGCCACCAGCAGAGGTCTACAGGGGGGAAACTACGAGCAGTACTTC. Translated: CATSRGLQGGNYEQYF.

This clone was seen just once. The V and J genes are TRBV6-6 and TRBJ2-2, with D perhaps matching TRBD1 (5 bases). V was shortened by 5 bases and J by 7 bases, with 17 bases between the two germline ends. This CDR3 has 15 residues. Looked up from germline, CDR1 is MNHNY and CDR2 is SVGAGI (reference sequence). CDR3 sequence (DNA): TGTGCCAGCAGTGTAAGCAGGGTAACCCGCGGGGAGCTGTTTTTT. Translating it yields CASSVSRVTRGELFF.

The chain recombines TRBV7-8 with TRBJ1-5, with a weak D call TRBD1 (6 bases). V dropped 8 bases and J dropped 6 bases, with 11 bases sitting between them. The CDR3 loop spans 12 amino acids. Germline V lookup: CDR1 SGHVS, CDR2 FQNEAQ. DNA of the CDR3: TGTGCCAGCGGCAGGGGCGGTCAGCCCCAGCATTTT. Translation: CASGRGGQPQHF.

J is TRBJ1-3 and V is TRBV30; D uncertain. Germline V gene sequence: CDR1 GTSNPN, CDR2 SVGIG (reference sequence). Trimming shortened V by 5 bases and J by 0 bases, and 11 bases separated the two germline ends. The CDR3 runs 14 residues. The DNA for the CDR3 is TGTGCCTGGTCCAGGCTCTTCTCTGGAAACACCATATATTTT. This sequence encodes CAWSRLFSGNTIYF.

This clone was recorded once. The chain has TRBV5-1 and TRBJ1-4, with TRBD1 as a possible D gene (5 bases). The CDR3 consists of 14 residues. V was shortened by 1 base and J by 1 base, with 5 bases between the two germline ends. Germline values: CDR1 SGHRS, CDR2 YFSETQ. CDR3 DNA: TGCGCCAGCAGCTTGACAGGAACTAATGAAAAACTGTTTTTT. Its protein product is CASSLTGTNEKLFF.

The genes are TRBV21-1 and TRBJ2-7. TRBV21-1 is noted as a pseudogene. This CDR3 comprises 16 residues. The CDR3 here is CALRLGERSPVYEQYF. The CDR3 nucleotides read TGTGCCCTCCGTCTAGGGGAGCGGTCCCCAGTTTACGAGCAGTACTTC.

The chain has TRBV7-3 and TRBJ1-1; D ambiguous. V was clipped by 1 base and J by 1 base, with 13 bases between them. The CDR3 length is 16 residues. Germline CDR1 reads SGHTA; CDR2 reads FQGTGA. The CDR3 loop reads CASSLKVAGSNTEAFF. The CDR3, as DNA: TGTGCCAGCAGCTTAAAAGTGGCGGGCTCGAACACTGAAGCTTTCTTT.

Notes on this clone: This sample includes further DNA sequences coding for the same CDR3. The chain links TRBV5-1 to TRBJ2-7; no clear D gene. Germline V gives CDR1 SGHRS, CDR2 YFSETQ. The CDR3 is made up of 12 amino acids. The germline V and J ends were trimmed by 0 bases and 3 bases, with 4 bases remaining between them. The CDR3 here is CASSLVGYEQYF. The CDR3 DNA is TGCGCCAGCAGCTTGGTCGGCTACGAGCAGTACTTC.